This TCR beta chain was sequenced during a study of CD8 T cells in ankylosing spondylitis. Findings and caveats of the study: A motif of seven or eight highly homologous TCR beta variants was seen as apparently characteristic of ankylosing spondylitis blood.

The sample holds a few counts of this clonotype. The antigen is undetermined. TCRdb re-derived calls from the 5' RACE reads in MiXCR, one entry per CDR3 protein. Among under 850,000 distinct CDR3 sequences listed, around 17% were seen once. The CDR3 loop spans 13 amino acids. Unmatched junction bases numbered 4, after V lost 6 bases and J lost 3 bases. The germline V gene encodes CDR1 SNHLY and CDR2 FYNNEI. The V and J genes are TRBV2 and TRBJ2-5, with 7 bases aligning to TRBD2. The sequenced sample consisted of blood, either unsorted or a sorted T cell fraction (not recorded which). The receptor's source is a male donor with ankylosing spondylitis. CDR3 sequence: CASRGGWEETQYF. The CDR3 nucleotides are TGTGCCAGCAGGGGAGGGTGGGAAGAGACCCAGTACTTC.